This TCR beta chain was documented in a study of T cell repertoires in cytomegalovirus infection. Per germline, CDR1 MNHEY and CDR2 SMNVEV (reference sequence). V lost 5 bases and J 10 bases, leaving 14 bases between the germline ends. The CDR3 is 12 amino acids. TCRdb redid the calling of the reads with MiXCR, one entry per CDR3 protein. The sample includes around 530,000 distinct CDR3 sequences, approximately 17% of them seen just once. The specimen was CD8+ T cells from PBMCs. The chain uses TRBV27 and TRBJ1-1; no clear D. The receptor comes from a human donor in good health (CMV status not recorded). Some clones in this sample may be carry-over from other donors' samples. DNA of the CDR3: TGTGCCAGCAGTCGATCCCGGAGTGTAGCTTTCTTT. It yields the protein CASSRSRSVAFF.